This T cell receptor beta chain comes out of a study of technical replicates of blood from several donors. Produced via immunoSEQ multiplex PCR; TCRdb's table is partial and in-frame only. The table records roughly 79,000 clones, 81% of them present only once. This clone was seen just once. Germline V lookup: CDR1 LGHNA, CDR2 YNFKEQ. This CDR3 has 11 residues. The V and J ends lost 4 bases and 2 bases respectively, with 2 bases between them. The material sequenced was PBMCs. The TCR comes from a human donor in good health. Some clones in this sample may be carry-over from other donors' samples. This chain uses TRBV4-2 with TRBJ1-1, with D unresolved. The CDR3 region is CASSLNTEAFF. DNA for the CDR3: TGTGCCAGCAGCCTAAACACTGAAGCTTTCTTT.